Listed below are T cell receptor beta chains from one sample, sequenced in a study of early T cells in non-severe SARS-CoV-2 infection. TCRdb analysed the 5' RACE reads with MiXCR anew, one entry per CDR3 protein. The sample carries tens of thousands of distinct CDR3 sequences, 10% recorded once. The sequencing here drew on whole blood, taken at baseline. The receptor set was obtained from an adult who was a healthcare worker with PCR-confirmed SARS-CoV-2 infection or an uninfected control (not recorded which). CDR3s include the opening cysteine and the closing phenylalanine or tryptophan. The D gene is left open where the match is weak. Not all rows give a size; the values are once, few, many and, for expanded clones, a class.

D gene: -
clone size: -
J gene: TRBJ2-7
V gene: TRBV12-3/TRBV12-4
CDR3 protein: CASSSVPGYEQYF
CDR3 DNA: TGTGCCAGCAGTTCCGTACCCGGGTACGAGCAGTACTTC

D gene: -
clone size: -
J gene: TRBJ2-7
V gene: TRBV20-1
CDR3 protein: CSAHQGGYEQYF
CDR3 DNA: TGCAGTGCTCACCAGGGGGGCTACGAGCAGTACTTC

D gene: TRBD2
clone size: -
J gene: TRBJ2-1
V gene: TRBV7-9
CDR3 protein: CASSLEGASGSPGEQFF
CDR3 DNA: TGTGCCAGCAGCTTAGAAGGGGCTAGCGGGTCTCCCGGTGAGCAGTTCTTC

D gene: -
clone size: -
J gene: TRBJ1-1
V gene: TRBV10-1
CDR3 protein: CASSESFTGLGNTEAFF
CDR3 DNA: TGCGCCAGTAGTGAGTCCTTTACCGGGCTCGGAAACACTGAAGCTTTCTTT

D gene: -
clone size: -
J gene: TRBJ1-1
V gene: TRBV7-6
CDR3 protein: CASSPWLGGLTEAFF
CDR3 DNA: TGTGCCAGCAGCCCATGGTTGGGGGGCCTCACTGAAGCTTTCTTT

D gene: -
clone size: many
J gene: TRBJ2-6
V gene: TRBV18
CDR3 protein: CASSPTAVGAGANVLTF
CDR3 DNA: TGTGCCAGCTCACCGACGGCAGTAGGAGCCGGGGCCAACGTCCTGACTTTC

D gene: -
clone size: few
J gene: TRBJ2-1
V gene: TRBV10-3
CDR3 protein: CAISEIGFPDDEQFF
CDR3 DNA: TGTGCCATCAGTGAGATTGGATTTCCGGACGATGAGCAGTTCTTC

D gene: -
clone size: -
J gene: TRBJ1-4
V gene: TRBV7-8
CDR3 protein: CASTNRISGPSTNEKLFF
CDR3 DNA: TGTGCCAGCACCAACAGGATTTCAGGGCCCTCAACTAATGAAAAACTGTTTTTT

D gene: -
clone size: few
J gene: TRBJ2-7
V gene: TRBV4-2
CDR3 protein: CASSPSPEPYEQYF
CDR3 DNA: TGTGCCAGCAGCCCATCTCCCGAACCTTACGAGCAGTACTTC

D gene: -
clone size: few
J gene: TRBJ2-2
V gene: TRBV6-2/TRBV6-3
CDR3 protein: CASSYSLLAGELFF
CDR3 DNA: TGTGCCAGCAGTTACTCCCTCTTGGCCGGGGAGCTGTTTTTT

D gene: -
clone size: -
J gene: TRBJ1-2
V gene: TRBV6-1
CDR3 protein: CASKQGPTNYGYTF
CDR3 DNA: TGTGCCAGCAAGCAGGGCCCAACTAACTATGGCTACACCTTC

D gene: TRBD1
clone size: many
J gene: TRBJ2-2
V gene: TRBV7-6
CDR3 protein: CASSLARTGGTGELFF
CDR3 DNA: TGTGCCAGCAGCTTAGCACGGACAGGGGGAACCGGGGAGCTGTTTTTT

D gene: -
clone size: many
J gene: TRBJ2-2
V gene: TRBV24-1
CDR3 protein: CATALTGFQTGELFF
CDR3 DNA: TGTGCCACGGCCTTAACAGGCTTTCAAACCGGGGAGCTGTTTTTT

D gene: -
clone size: -
J gene: TRBJ1-1
V gene: TRBV18
CDR3 protein: CASSIEGTEAFF
CDR3 DNA: TGTGCCAGCTCGATTGAGGGCACTGAAGCTTTCTTT

D gene: -
clone size: -
J gene: TRBJ1-2
V gene: TRBV3-1
CDR3 protein: CASSQQMGKSGYTF
CDR3 DNA: TGTGCCAGCAGCCAACAAATGGGGAAGAGTGGCTACACCTTC

D gene: TRBD1
clone size: -
J gene: TRBJ1-5
V gene: TRBV2
CDR3 protein: CASSRGQGSQPQHF
CDR3 DNA: TGTGCCAGCAGTAGGGGACAGGGAAGTCAGCCCCAGCATTTT

D gene: -
clone size: few
J gene: TRBJ1-6
V gene: TRBV7-6
CDR3 protein: CASSLQPGLHF
CDR3 DNA: TGTGCCAGCAGCTTACAGCCGGGGCTCCACTTT

D gene: -
clone size: many
J gene: TRBJ1-5
V gene: TRBV19
CDR3 protein: CASSRGGYQPQHF
CDR3 DNA: TGTGCCAGTAGTAGGGGAGGCTATCAGCCCCAGCATTTT

D gene: -
clone size: many
J gene: TRBJ2-3
V gene: TRBV4-1
CDR3 protein: CASSYQRRPTGGADTQYF
CDR3 DNA: TGCGCCAGCAGCTATCAGAGGAGGCCGACCGGCGGGGCAGATACGCAGTATTTT

D gene: -
clone size: few
J gene: TRBJ1-4
V gene: TRBV18
CDR3 protein: CASSPPLRREKLFF
CDR3 DNA: TGTGCCAGCTCACCACCGCTCAGGAGGGAAAAACTGTTTTTT

D gene: TRBD1
clone size: many
J gene: TRBJ2-7
V gene: TRBV6-6
CDR3 protein: CASRTGQGAHEQYF
CDR3 DNA: TGTGCCAGCAGGACGGGACAGGGCGCCCACGAGCAGTACTTC

D gene: -
clone size: many
J gene: TRBJ2-6
V gene: TRBV6-2/TRBV6-3
CDR3 protein: CASSRGDSGANVLTF
CDR3 DNA: TGTGCCAGCAGTAGAGGGGACTCTGGGGCCAACGTCCTGACTTTC

D gene: TRBD1
clone size: few
J gene: TRBJ2-5
V gene: TRBV5-5
CDR3 protein: CASSLGQGAQETQYF
CDR3 DNA: TGTGCCAGCAGCTTGGGACAGGGGGCCCAAGAGACCCAGTACTTC

D gene: -
clone size: few
J gene: TRBJ2-1
V gene: TRBV29-1
CDR3 protein: CSVESNVTYNEQFF
CDR3 DNA: TGCAGCGTTGAATCAAACGTAACCTACAATGAGCAGTTCTTC

D gene: -
clone size: -
J gene: TRBJ1-1
V gene: TRBV30
CDR3 protein: CAWNKQLNTEAFF
CDR3 DNA: TGTGCCTGGAATAAGCAGTTGAACACTGAAGCTTTCTTT

D gene: TRBD2
clone size: few
J gene: TRBJ2-3
V gene: TRBV7-9
CDR3 protein: CASTLSFEAGDPDTQYF
CDR3 DNA: TGTGCCAGCACCCTCTCGTTCGAAGCGGGGGATCCAGATACGCAGTATTTT

D gene: -
clone size: few
J gene: TRBJ2-7
V gene: TRBV6-6
CDR3 protein: CASNPGQRSSYEQYF
CDR3 DNA: TGTGCCAGCAACCCGGGACAAAGGAGCTCCTACGAGCAGTACTTC

D gene: -
clone size: few
J gene: TRBJ1-1
V gene: TRBV20-1
CDR3 protein: CSADSGGNTEAFF
CDR3 DNA: TGCAGTGCCGATTCGGGGGGCAACACTGAAGCTTTCTTT

D gene: TRBD1
clone size: -
J gene: TRBJ1-6
V gene: TRBV11-2
CDR3 protein: CASSSSGTGVSPLHF
CDR3 DNA: TGTGCCAGCAGCTCATCCGGGACAGGGGTATCACCCCTCCACTTT

D gene: TRBD2
clone size: few
J gene: TRBJ2-1
V gene: TRBV12-3/TRBV12-4
CDR3 protein: CASSHPSSGGALYNEQFF
CDR3 DNA: TGTGCCAGCAGCCACCCCTCTAGCGGGGGGGCCCTTTACAATGAGCAGTTCTTC

D gene: -
clone size: many
J gene: TRBJ2-3
V gene: TRBV18
CDR3 protein: CASSPTLTLADTQYF
CDR3 DNA: TGTGCCAGCTCACCGACCCTCACCCTGGCAGATACGCAGTATTTT

D gene: -
clone size: -
J gene: TRBJ1-5
V gene: TRBV12-3/TRBV12-4
CDR3 protein: CASSSTPQQPQHF
CDR3 DNA: TGTGCCAGCAGTTCCACACCACAGCAGCCCCAGCATTTT

D gene: TRBD2
clone size: many
J gene: TRBJ2-5
V gene: TRBV4-1
CDR3 protein: CASSRSGGKEETQYF
CDR3 DNA: TGCGCCAGCAGCCGGAGCGGGGGAAAAGAAGAGACCCAGTACTTC

D gene: -
clone size: many
J gene: TRBJ2-1
V gene: TRBV7-3
CDR3 protein: CASSLARDVYNEQFF
CDR3 DNA: TGTGCCAGCAGCTTAGCCCGGGACGTTTACAATGAGCAGTTCTTC

D gene: TRBD1
clone size: many
J gene: TRBJ2-2
V gene: TRBV18
CDR3 protein: CASSPDPGQGSTGELFF
CDR3 DNA: TGTGCCAGCTCACCTGATCCGGGACAGGGTTCCACCGGGGAGCTGTTTTTT

D gene: TRBD2
clone size: -
J gene: TRBJ2-2
V gene: TRBV10-3
CDR3 protein: CAISPGTPGGTGELFF
CDR3 DNA: TGTGCCATCAGTCCCGGGACCCCGGGGGGCACCGGGGAGCTGTTTTTT

D gene: TRBD1
clone size: -
J gene: TRBJ1-2
V gene: TRBV10-3
CDR3 protein: CASYRQGAEYGYTF
CDR3 DNA: TGTGCCTCCTACCGGCAGGGGGCAGAGTATGGCTACACCTTC

D gene: TRBD1
clone size: -
J gene: TRBJ2-1
V gene: TRBV19
CDR3 protein: CASSSRTGSYNEQFF
CDR3 DNA: TGTGCCAGTAGTTCTCGGACAGGCTCCTACAATGAGCAGTTCTTC

D gene: TRBD1
clone size: few
J gene: TRBJ1-2
V gene: TRBV12-3/TRBV12-4
CDR3 protein: CASSRDRAYGYTF
CDR3 DNA: TGTGCCAGCAGCCGAGACAGGGCCTATGGCTACACCTTC

D gene: TRBD1
clone size: few
J gene: TRBJ2-7
V gene: TRBV11-2
CDR3 protein: CASSSQGAGYGEQYF
CDR3 DNA: TGTGCCAGCAGTAGCCAGGGGGCCGGTTATGGCGAGCAGTACTTC

D gene: -
clone size: many
J gene: TRBJ1-1
V gene: TRBV19
CDR3 protein: CASTPSGSMNTEAFF
CDR3 DNA: TGTGCCAGTACCCCCTCAGGGTCCATGAACACTGAAGCTTTCTTT

D gene: -
clone size: few
J gene: TRBJ1-1
V gene: TRBV9
CDR3 protein: CASSYGTDTEAFF
CDR3 DNA: TGTGCCAGCAGCTATGGGACGGACACTGAAGCTTTCTTT

D gene: -
clone size: many
J gene: TRBJ1-6
V gene: TRBV6-5
CDR3 protein: CASSYSSGEGLSSPLHF
CDR3 DNA: TGTGCCAGCAGTTACTCCTCAGGGGAGGGGTTAAGTTCACCCCTCCACTTT

D gene: -
clone size: few
J gene: TRBJ2-2
V gene: TRBV5-5
CDR3 protein: CASSLDPGSGELFF
CDR3 DNA: TGTGCCAGCAGCTTGGATCCGGGCTCCGGGGAGCTGTTTTTT

D gene: -
clone size: few
J gene: TRBJ1-2
V gene: TRBV3-1
CDR3 protein: CASSPPGTLNYGYTF
CDR3 DNA: TGTGCCAGCAGCCCTCCAGGTACACTCAACTATGGCTACACCTTC

D gene: -
clone size: -
J gene: TRBJ2-2
V gene: TRBV6-5
CDR3 protein: CASSRRGINTGELFF
CDR3 DNA: TGTGCCAGCAGCAGACGGGGGATTAACACCGGGGAGCTGTTTTTT

D gene: -
clone size: many
J gene: TRBJ1-1
V gene: TRBV7-8
CDR3 protein: CASSLSGGSTEAFF
CDR3 DNA: TGTGCCAGCAGCTTAAGCGGCGGGTCCACTGAAGCTTTCTTT